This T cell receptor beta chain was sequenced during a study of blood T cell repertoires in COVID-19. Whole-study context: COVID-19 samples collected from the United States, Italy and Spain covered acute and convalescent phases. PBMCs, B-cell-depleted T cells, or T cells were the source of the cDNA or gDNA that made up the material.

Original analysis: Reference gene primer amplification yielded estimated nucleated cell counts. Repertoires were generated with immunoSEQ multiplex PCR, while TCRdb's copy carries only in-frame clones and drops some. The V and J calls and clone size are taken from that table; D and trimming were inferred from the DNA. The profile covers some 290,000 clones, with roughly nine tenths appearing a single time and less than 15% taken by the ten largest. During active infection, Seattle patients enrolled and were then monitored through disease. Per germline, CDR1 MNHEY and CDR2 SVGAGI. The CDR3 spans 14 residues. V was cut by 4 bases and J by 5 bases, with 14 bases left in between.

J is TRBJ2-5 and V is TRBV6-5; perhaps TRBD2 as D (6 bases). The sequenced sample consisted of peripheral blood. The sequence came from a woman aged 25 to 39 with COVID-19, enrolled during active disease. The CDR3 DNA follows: TGTGCCAGCAGTTTCTTCGGGACTCAGGAGACCCAGTACTTC. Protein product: CASSFFGTQETQYF.